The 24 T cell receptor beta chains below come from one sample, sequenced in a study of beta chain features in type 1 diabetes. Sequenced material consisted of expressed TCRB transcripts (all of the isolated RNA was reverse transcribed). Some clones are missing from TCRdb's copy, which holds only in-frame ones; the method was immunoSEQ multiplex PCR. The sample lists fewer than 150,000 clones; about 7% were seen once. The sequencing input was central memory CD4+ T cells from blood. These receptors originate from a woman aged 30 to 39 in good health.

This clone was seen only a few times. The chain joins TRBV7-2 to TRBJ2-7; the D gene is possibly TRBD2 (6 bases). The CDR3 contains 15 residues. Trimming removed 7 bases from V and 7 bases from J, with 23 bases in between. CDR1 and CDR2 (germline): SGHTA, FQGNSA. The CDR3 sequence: CASIRTGGTPGEQYF. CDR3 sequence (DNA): TGTGCCAGCATTCGAACGGGCGGGACCCCAGGGGAGCAGTACTTC.

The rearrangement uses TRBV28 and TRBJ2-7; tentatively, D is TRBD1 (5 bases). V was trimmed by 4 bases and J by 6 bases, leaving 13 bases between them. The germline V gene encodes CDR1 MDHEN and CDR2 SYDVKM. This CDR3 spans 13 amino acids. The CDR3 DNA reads TGTGCCAGCAGTTCCCCCCAGGGAAGCGAGCAGTACTTC. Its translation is CASSSPQGSEQYF.

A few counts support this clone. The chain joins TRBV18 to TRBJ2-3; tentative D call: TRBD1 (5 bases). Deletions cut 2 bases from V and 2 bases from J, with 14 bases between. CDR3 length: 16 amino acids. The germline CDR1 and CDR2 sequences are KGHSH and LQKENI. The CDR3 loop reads CASSPRSGLHTDTQYF. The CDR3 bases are TGTGCCAGCTCACCAAGATCAGGGTTACACACAGATACGCAGTATTTT.

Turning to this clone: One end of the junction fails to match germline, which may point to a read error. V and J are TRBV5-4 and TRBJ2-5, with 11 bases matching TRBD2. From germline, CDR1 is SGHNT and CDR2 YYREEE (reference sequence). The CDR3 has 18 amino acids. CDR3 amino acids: CASSQDKGSGRAAETQYF. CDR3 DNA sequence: TGCGCCAGCAGCCAAGATAAGGGTAGCGGGAGGGCGGCAGAGACCCAGTACTTC.

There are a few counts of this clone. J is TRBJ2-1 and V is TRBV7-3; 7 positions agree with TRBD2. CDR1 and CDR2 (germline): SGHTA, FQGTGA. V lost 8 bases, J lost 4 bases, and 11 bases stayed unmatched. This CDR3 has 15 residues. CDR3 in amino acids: CASSASQAGYNEQFF. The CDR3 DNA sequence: TGTGCCAGCTCAGCTTCCCAAGCGGGATACAATGAGCAGTTCTTC.

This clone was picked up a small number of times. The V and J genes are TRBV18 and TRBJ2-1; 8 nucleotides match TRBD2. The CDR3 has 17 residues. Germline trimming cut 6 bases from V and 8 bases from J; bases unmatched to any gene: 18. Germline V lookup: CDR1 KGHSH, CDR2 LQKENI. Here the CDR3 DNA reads TGTGCCAGCTCGTCCACCGTTTCCGGGAGGGCCCTCGATGAGCAGTTCTTC. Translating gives CASSSTVSGRALDEQFF.

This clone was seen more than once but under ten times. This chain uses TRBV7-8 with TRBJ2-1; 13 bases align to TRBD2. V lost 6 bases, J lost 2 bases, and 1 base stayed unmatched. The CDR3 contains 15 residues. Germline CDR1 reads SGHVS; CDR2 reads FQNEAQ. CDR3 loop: CASRGLAGAYNEQFF. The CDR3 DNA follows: TGTGCCAGCAGAGGACTAGCGGGAGCCTACAATGAGCAGTTCTTC. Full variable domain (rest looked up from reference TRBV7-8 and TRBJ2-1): GAGVSQSPRYKVAKRGQDVALRCDPISGHVSLFWYQQALGQGPEFLTYFQNEAQLDKSGLPSDRFFAERPEGSVSTLKIQRTQQEDSAVYLCASRGLAGAYNEQFFGPGTRLTVL.

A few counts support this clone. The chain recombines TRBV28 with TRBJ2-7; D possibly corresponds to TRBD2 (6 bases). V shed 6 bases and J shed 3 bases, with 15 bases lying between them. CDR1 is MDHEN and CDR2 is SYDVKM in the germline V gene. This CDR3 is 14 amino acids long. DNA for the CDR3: TGTGCCAGCAGCTCCTTGCCTAGCGACTACGAGCAGTACTTC. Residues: CASSSLPSDYEQYF.

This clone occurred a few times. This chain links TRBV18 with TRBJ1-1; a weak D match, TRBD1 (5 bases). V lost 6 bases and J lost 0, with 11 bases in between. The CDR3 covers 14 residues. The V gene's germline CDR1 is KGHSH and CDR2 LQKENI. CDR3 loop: CASSVGQVNTEAFF. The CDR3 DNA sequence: TGTGCCAGCTCCGTGGGGCAGGTGAACACTGAAGCTTTCTTT. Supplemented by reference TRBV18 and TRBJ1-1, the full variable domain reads NAGVMQNPRHLVRRRGQEARLRCSPMKGHSHVYWYRQLPEEGLKFMVYLQKENIIDESGMPKERFSAEFPKEGPSILRIQQVVRGDSAAYFCASSVGQVNTEAFFGQGTRLTVV.

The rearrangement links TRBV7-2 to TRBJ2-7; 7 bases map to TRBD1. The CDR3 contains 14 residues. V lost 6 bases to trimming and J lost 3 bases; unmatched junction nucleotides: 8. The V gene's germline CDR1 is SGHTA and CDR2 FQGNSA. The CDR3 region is CASSPGDSSYEQYF. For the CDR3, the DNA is TGTGCCAGCAGTCCCGGGGACAGCAGCTACGAGCAGTACTTC.

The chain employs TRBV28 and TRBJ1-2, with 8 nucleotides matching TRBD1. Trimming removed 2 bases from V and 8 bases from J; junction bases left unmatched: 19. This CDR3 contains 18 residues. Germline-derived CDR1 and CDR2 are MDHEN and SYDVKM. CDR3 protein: CASSLGGTGSSGAGGYTF. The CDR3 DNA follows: TGTGCCAGCAGTTTAGGGGGGACAGGTAGCAGTGGAGCTGGCGGCTACACCTTC.

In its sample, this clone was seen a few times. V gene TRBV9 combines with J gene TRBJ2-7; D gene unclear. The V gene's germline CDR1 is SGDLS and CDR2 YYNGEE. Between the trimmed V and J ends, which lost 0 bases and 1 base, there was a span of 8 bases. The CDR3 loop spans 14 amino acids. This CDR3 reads CASSVDPQSYEQYF. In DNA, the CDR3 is TGTGCCAGCAGCGTAGATCCCCAGTCCTACGAGCAGTACTTC.

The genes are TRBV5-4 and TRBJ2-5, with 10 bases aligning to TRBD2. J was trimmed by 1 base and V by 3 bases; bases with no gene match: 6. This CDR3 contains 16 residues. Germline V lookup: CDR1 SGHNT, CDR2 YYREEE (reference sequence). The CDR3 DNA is TGTGCCAGCAGCTCTGGACTAGCGGCTATCCAAGAGACCCAGTACTTC. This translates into CASSSGLAAIQETQYF.

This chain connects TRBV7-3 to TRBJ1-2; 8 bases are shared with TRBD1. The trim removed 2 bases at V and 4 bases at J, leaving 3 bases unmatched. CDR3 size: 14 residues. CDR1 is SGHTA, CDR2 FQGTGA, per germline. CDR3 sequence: CASSLAGGAYGYTF. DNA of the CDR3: TGTGCCAGCAGCTTAGCAGGGGGCGCCTATGGCTACACCTTC.

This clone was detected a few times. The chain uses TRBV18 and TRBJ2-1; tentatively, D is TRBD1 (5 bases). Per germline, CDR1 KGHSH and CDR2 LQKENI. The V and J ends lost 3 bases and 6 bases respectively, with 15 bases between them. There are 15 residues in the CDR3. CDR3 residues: CASSPTRGSSNEQFF. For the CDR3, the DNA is TGTGCCAGCTCACCGACAAGGGGTTCGTCCAATGAGCAGTTCTTC.

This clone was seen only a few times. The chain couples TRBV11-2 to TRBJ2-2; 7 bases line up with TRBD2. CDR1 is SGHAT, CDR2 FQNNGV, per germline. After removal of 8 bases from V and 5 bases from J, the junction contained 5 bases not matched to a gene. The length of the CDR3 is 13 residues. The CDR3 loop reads CASAGRRTGELFF. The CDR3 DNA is TGTGCCAGCGCCGGGAGGCGGACCGGGGAGCTGTTTTTT.

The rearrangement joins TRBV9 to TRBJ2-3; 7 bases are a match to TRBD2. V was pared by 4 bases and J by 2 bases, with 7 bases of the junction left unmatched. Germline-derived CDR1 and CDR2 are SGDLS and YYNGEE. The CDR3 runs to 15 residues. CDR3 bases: TGTGCCAGCAGCCTCAGCGGGACCCACACAGATACGCAGTATTTT. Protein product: CASSLSGTHTDTQYF. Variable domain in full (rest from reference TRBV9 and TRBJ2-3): DSGVTQTPKHLITATGQRVTLRCSPRSGDLSVYWYQQSLDQGLQFLIQYYNGEERAKGNILERFSAQQFPDLHSELNLSSLELGDSALYFCASSLSGTHTDTQYFGPGTRLTVL.

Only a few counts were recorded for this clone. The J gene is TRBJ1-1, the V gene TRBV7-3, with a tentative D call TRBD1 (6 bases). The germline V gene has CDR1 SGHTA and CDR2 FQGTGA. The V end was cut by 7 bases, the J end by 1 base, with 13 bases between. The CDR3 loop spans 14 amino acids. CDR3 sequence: CASTEVGGNTEAFF. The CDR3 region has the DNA TGTGCCAGCACCGAAGTAGGGGGGAACACTGAAGCTTTCTTT.

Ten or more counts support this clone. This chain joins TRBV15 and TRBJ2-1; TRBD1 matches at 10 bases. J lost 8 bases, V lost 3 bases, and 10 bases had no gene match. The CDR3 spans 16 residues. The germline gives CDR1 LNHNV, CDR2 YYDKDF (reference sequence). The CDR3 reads CATSRGVGQGYDEQFF. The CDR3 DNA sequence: TGTGCCACCAGCAGGGGGGTGGGACAGGGGTACGATGAGCAGTTCTTC.

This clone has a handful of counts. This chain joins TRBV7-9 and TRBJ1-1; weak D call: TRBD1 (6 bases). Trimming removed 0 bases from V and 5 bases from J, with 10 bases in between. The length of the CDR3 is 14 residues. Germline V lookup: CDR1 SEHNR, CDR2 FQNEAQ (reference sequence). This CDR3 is CASSLAGHLTEAFF. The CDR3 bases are TGTGCCAGCAGCTTAGCGGGACACCTTACTGAAGCTTTCTTT.

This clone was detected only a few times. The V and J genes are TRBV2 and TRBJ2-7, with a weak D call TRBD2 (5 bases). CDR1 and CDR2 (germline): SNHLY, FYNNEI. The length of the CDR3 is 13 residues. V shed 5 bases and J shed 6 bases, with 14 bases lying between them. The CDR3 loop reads CASSLRLSREQYF. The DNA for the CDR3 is TGTGCCAGCAGTCTGAGACTATCCCGCGAGCAGTACTTC.

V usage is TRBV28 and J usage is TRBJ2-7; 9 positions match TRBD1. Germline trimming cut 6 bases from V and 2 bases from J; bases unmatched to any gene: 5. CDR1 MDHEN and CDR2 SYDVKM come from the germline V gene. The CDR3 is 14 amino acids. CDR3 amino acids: CASRRTGATYEQYF. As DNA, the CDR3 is TGTGCCAGCAGAAGGACAGGGGCAACCTACGAGCAGTACTTC.

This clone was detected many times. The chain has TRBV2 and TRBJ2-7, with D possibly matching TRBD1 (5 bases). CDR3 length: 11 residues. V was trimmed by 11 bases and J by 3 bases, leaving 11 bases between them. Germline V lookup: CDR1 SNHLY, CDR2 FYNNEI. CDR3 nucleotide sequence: TGTGCCGAAGGACAAGGCTACGAGCAGTACTTC. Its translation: CAEGQGYEQYF.

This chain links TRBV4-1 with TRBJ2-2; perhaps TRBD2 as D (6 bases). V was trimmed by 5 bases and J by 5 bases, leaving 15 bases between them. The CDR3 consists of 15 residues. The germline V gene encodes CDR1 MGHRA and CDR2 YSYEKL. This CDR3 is CASSSRDWVTGELFF. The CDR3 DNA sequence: TGCGCCAGCAGCTCCCGGGACTGGGTTACCGGGGAGCTGTTTTTT.